This T cell receptor (beta chain) came from a study of blood T cell repertoires in COVID-19. In the study overall: Donors in the United States, Italy and Spain gave samples during acute or convalescent COVID-19.

The data were produced by immunoSEQ multiplex PCR, yet TCRdb's version contains in-frame clones alone and is incomplete. The repertoire holds roughly 40,000 clones, with more than 70% as singletons. V dropped 8 bases and J dropped 4; count of bases not matched to a gene: 8. The V gene's germline CDR1 is MDHEN and CDR2 SYDVKM. The CDR3 runs 14 residues. This receptor was identified in a human donor in a cohort sampled during active COVID-19. The chain has TRBV28 and TRBJ1-2, with 9 bases lining up with TRBD1. The specimen was peripheral blood. This CDR3 is CASRASDRGYGYTF. Written as DNA, the CDR3 is TGTGCCAGCCGTGCCTCGGACAGGGGCTATGGCTACACCTTC.